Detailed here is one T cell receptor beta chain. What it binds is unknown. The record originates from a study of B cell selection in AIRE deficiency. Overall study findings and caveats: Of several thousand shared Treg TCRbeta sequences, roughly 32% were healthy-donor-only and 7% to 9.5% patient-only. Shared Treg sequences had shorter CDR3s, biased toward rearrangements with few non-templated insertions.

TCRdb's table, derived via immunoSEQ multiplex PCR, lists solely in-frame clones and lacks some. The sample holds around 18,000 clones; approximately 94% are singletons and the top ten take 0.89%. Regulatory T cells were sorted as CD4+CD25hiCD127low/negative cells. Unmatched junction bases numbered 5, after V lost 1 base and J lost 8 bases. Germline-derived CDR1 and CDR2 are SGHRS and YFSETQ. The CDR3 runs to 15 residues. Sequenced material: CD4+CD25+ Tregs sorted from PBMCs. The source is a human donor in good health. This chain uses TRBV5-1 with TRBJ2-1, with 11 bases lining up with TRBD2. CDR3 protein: CASSLSSGRSDEQFF. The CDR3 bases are TGCGCCAGCAGCTTGTCTAGCGGGAGGAGCGATGAGCAGTTCTTC.